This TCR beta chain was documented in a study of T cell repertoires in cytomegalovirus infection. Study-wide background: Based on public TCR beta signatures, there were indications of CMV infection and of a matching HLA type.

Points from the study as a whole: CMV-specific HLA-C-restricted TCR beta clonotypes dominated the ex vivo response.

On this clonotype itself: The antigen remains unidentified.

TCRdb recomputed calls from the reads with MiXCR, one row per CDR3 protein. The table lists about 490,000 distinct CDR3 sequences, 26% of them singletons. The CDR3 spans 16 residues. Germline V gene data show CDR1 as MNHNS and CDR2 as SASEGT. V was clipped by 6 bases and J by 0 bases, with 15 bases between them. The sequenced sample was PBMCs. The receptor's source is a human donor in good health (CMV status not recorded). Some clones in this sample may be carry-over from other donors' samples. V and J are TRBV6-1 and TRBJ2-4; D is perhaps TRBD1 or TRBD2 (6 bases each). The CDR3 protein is CASRETGATAKNIQYF. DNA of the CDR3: TGTGCCAGCAGGGAAACGGGGGCTACAGCCAAAAACATTCAGTACTTC.